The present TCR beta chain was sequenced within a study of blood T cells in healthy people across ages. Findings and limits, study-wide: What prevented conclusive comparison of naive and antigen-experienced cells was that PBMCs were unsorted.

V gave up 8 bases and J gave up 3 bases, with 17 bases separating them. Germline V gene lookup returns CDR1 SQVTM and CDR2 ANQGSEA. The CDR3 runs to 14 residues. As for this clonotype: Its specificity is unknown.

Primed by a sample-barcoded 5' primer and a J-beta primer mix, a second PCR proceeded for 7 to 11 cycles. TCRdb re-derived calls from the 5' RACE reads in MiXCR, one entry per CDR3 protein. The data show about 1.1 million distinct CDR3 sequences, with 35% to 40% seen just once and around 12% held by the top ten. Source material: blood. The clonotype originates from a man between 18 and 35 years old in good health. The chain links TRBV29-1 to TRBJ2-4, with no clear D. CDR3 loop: CSFTTDPYKNIQYF. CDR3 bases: TGCAGCTTCACGACGGACCCCTACAAAAACATTCAGTACTTC.